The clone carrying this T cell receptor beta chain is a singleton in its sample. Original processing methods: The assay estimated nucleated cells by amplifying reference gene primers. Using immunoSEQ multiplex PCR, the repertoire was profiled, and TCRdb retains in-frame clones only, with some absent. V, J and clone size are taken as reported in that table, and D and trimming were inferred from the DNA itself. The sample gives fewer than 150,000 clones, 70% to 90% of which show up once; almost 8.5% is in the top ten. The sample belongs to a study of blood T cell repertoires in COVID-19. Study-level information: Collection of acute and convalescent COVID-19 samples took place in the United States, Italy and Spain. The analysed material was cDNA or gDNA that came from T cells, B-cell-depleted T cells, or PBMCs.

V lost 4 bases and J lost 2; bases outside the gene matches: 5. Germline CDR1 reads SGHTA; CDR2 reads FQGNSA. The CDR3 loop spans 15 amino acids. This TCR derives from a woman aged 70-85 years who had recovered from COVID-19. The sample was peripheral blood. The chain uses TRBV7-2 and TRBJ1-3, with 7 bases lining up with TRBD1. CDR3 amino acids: CASSSYRGPGNTIYF. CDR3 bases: TGTGCCAGCAGCTCCTACAGGGGACCTGGAAACACCATATATTTT. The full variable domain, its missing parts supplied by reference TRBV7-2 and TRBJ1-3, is GAGVSQSPSNKVTEKGKDVELRCDPISGHTALYWYRQSLGQGLEFLIYFQGNSAPDKSGLPSDRFSAERTGGSVSTLTIQRTQQEDSAVYLCASSSYRGPGNTIYFGEGSWLTVV.